This T cell receptor (beta chain) was observed in a study of T-cell memory formation after mild COVID-19. Across the study: TCR clusters showed largely donor specificity. Whole-study results and caveats: The authors left the SARS-CoV-2 specificity of second-wave clones peaking on day 37 unconfirmed.

Amplification by 5'RACE using constant-segment primers produced TCR alpha and TCR beta cDNA libraries that carried sample barcodes and UMIs. TCRdb itself ran the 5' RACE reads through MiXCR, one entry per CDR3 protein. The table records a few hundred thousand distinct CDR3 sequences, about 15% of them present only once. Details on this clonotype: Its cognate antigen is unknown.

This CDR3 spans 13 amino acids. Trimming pared 3 bases from V and 0 bases from J, leaving 5 bases between. The germline V gene has CDR1 GTSNPN and CDR2 SVGIG (reference sequence). Input material: PBMCs or a T cell subset sorted from them (not recorded which). The chain employs TRBV30 and TRBJ1-4; no reliable D call. The receptor comes from a man aged 18 to 35 who had mild COVID-19 (a few samples of this study predate the infection). Cell type and time point are not known. The DNA of the CDR3 is TGTGCCTGGAGGGGAGCAACTAATGAAAAACTGTTTTTT. It encodes CAWRGATNEKLFF.